What follows describes a single T cell receptor (beta chain). Losses at the gene ends were 2 bases for V and 4 bases for J; bases not matched to a gene: 8. The CDR3 is 16 residues long. Germline values: CDR1 MGHRA, CDR2 YSYEKL. Original processing notes: Nucleated cell number was recorded as an estimate derived from reference gene primer amplification. Clones were sequenced by immunoSEQ multiplex PCR, and TCRdb holds only the in-frame ones, with some missing. The V and J calls and clone size were taken over from that table, and D and trimming were inferred from the DNA. Of about 100,000 clones detected, roughly 82% appear once; the ten largest clones hold about 4.8%. This sample stems from a study of blood T cell repertoires in COVID-19.

The specimen sequenced was peripheral blood. This chain connects TRBV4-1 to TRBJ1-5; 7 bases line up with TRBD1. The receptor was derived from a man aged 60 to 75 with acute or convalescent COVID-19. The CDR3 here is CASSQKTTGVNQPQHF. The CDR3 coding sequence is TGCGCCAGCAGCCAAAAAACCACAGGGGTTAATCAGCCCCAGCATTTT.